This T cell receptor (beta chain) was profiled in a study of blood T cell dynamics during melanoma immunotherapy. TCRdb's table, derived via immunoSEQ multiplex PCR, lists solely in-frame clones and lacks some. The repertoire holds some 10,000 clones, with roughly nine tenths as singletons. V lost 2 bases and J lost 10, with 7 bases in between. This CDR3 contains 12 residues. The germline gives CDR1 SGHDT, CDR2 YYEEEE. As for time point: week 3, after first cycle of checkpoint inhibitor. The starting material was blood, obtained from a patient treated with checkpoint blockade. The chain combines TRBV5-6 with TRBJ1-6; the D is unclear. The receptor comes from a human donor with melanoma. The CDR3 DNA sequence: TGTGCCAGCAGCTTCAACCGGTCACCCCTCCACTTT. It specifies CASSFNRSPLHF.